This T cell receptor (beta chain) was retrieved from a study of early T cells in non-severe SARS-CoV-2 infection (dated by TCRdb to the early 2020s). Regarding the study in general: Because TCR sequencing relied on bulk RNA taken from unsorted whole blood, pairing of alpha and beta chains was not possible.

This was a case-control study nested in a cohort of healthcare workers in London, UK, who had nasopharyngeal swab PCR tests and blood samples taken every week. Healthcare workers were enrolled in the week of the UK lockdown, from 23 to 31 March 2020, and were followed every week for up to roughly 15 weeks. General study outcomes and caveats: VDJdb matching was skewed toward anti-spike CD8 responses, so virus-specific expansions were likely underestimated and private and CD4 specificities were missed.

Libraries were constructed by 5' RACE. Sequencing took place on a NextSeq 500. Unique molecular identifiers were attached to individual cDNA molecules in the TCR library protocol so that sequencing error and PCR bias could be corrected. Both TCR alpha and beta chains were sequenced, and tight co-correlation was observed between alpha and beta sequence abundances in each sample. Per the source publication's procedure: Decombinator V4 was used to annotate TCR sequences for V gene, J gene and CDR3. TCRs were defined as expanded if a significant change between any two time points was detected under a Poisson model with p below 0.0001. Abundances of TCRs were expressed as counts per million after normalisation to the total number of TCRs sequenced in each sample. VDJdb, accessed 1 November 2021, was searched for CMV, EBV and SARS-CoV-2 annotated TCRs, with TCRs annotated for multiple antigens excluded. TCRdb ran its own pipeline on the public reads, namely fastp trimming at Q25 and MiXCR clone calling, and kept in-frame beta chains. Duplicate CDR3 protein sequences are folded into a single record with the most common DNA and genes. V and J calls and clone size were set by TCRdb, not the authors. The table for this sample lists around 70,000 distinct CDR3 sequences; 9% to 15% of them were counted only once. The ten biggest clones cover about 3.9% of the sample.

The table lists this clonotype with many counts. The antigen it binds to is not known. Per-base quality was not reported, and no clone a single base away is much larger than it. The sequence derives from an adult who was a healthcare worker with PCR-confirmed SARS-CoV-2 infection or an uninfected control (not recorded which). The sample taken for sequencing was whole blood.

The nucleotide sequence is TGCAGGGGCACCAAGACTCTTAACACTGAAGCTTTCTTT. Translation gives CRGTKTLNTEAFF. Recombination linked TRBV20-1 to TRBJ1-1; the D gene is unclear. Reading from cysteine to phenylalanine, the CDR3 counts 13 amino acids. CDR3 DNA only is kept here, 39 bases in frame from base 1. CDR1 is given as DFQATT and CDR2 as SNEGSKA, both from the germline V gene (reference sequence).